This T cell receptor beta chain was retrieved from a study of a mutant IDH1 vaccine in newly diagnosed glioma. Study-wide results and caveats: Patients mounted vaccine-induced immune responses in almost 95% of cases.

Generated by immunoSEQ multiplex PCR, the TCRdb table keeps only in-frame clones and is missing some. The repertoire holds about 27,000 clones, 93% seen once, with roughly 1.2% in the top ten. The CDR3 length is 17 residues. V trimming: 4 bases; J trimming: 5 bases; junction bases outside the gene matches: 17. CDR1 SGDLS and CDR2 YYNGEE come from the germline V gene. With respect to this clone: Its antigen is unidentified.

This sample's time point: baseline, week 1 (first vaccination visit). Treatment reported: pre-vaccination baseline after standard-of-care therapy. This clonotype was obtained from a man in his forties or fifties with glioma. J is TRBJ2-7 and V is TRBV9, with TRBD2 identical over 8 bases. Sequencing was performed on PBMCs, taken from a glioma patient treated with radiotherapy, temozolomide or both. The CDR3 DNA sequence: TGTGCCAGCAGCCCGAGGGGAACTAGCGGATACGGTGACGAGCAGTACTTC. Its translation: CASSPRGTSGYGDEQYF.